The T cell receptor (beta chain) under discussion was sequenced for a study of tumor and adjacent non-tumor tissue in lung cancer. The CDR3 is made up of 16 amino acids. Germline V gives CDR1 MNHNY, CDR2 SVGAGI (reference sequence). A modified ARM-PCR protocol with three rounds of nested PCR amplified TCRbeta. TCRdb re-called the multiplex PCR reads with MiXCR, one entry per CDR3 protein. The table has about 68,000 distinct CDR3 sequences, almost 60% seen once. The template was RNA from unsorted bulk tissue. On this clonotype itself: A read error may produce the germline difference seen at one junction end.

The clonotype was recovered from a man aged 45-65 years with non-small cell lung cancer. V gene TRBV6-6 combines with J gene TRBJ2-7; a weak D match, TRBD2 (5 bases). Sequenced: lung tumor tissue. The CDR3 is CASSYSTGKQSYDQYF. The CDR3 bases are TGTGCCAGCAGTTACTCGACGGGGAAACAATCCTACGATCAGTACTTC.